The sequence of this T cell receptor (beta chain) was determined in a study of CD8+ T cells in alopecia areata. CDR1 is SQVTM and CDR2 is ANQGSEA in the germline V gene. CDR3 length: 12 amino acids. V gave up 6 bases and J gave up 8 bases, with 14 bases separating them. Study outcomes and limitations: Sequence data from scalp samples additionally include resident alphabeta T cells of normal skin.

As for this clone: What it binds is not known.

After isolation, RNA underwent reverse transcription to generate cDNA as the sequencing template. Produced via immunoSEQ multiplex PCR; TCRdb's table is partial and in-frame only. Of about 150,000 clones listed, approximately 60% are singletons. The receptor was derived from a human donor in good health. The chain joins TRBV29-1 to TRBJ2-1, with D possibly TRBD1 on 6 matching bases. What was sequenced was CD4+ T cells sorted from blood. This CDR3 is CSVDQGRHEQFF. DNA for the CDR3: TGCAGCGTGGACCAGGGGCGGCATGAGCAGTTCTTC.